This T cell receptor (beta chain) emerged from a study of T cell responses to AZD1222 COVID-19 vaccine. Study-level background: Second doses at about 4 or about 12 weeks were pooled.

V lost 4 bases and J lost 10; bases outside the gene matches: 9. This CDR3 has 14 amino acids. The germline V gene has CDR1 SGDLS and CDR2 YYNGEE. Sequenced by immunoSEQ multiplex PCR; TCRdb stores in-frame clones only, minus some. The top ten clones hold around 7% of a sample with around 130,000 clones, over 90% of them seen once. Findings and limits, study-wide: Most donors were white British, females outnumbered males, and clonal diversity was possibly underestimated. The study found Spike-specific TCR breadth and depth rose after two AZD1222 doses. Regions 160-218 and 743-854 held dominance among vaccine-associated CD4 TCRs, which spanned spike.

Remarks on this clone: Its antigen is not known.

Sequencing was performed on peripheral blood, taken on day 0 of AZD1222 vaccination. The sequence was collected from an adult in good health. The genes are TRBV9 and TRBJ2-1; TRBD1 matches 9 bases. The CDR3 region is CASSQTGTGYEQFF. For the CDR3, the DNA is TGTGCCAGCAGCCAAACCGGGACAGGGTACGAGCAGTTCTTC.